This T cell receptor beta chain was captured in a study of cytomegalovirus exposure and HLA in healthy donors. Study overall: In a previous analysis, some 110 million unique TCR beta sequences were found from roughly 180 million T cells. Study results and caveats: Indistinguishable V segments such as TRBV6-2 and TRBV6-3 were excluded. It was reported that the classifier diagnosed cytomegalovirus status with high specificity and sensitivity in both the original and validation cohorts. A later analysis found that most CMV-associated TCR beta chains appeared HLA-restricted.

Primers for the PCR totalled 60 Vbeta and 13 Jbeta. Sequenced by immunoSEQ multiplex PCR; TCRdb stores in-frame clones only, minus some. This sample has 85,000 to 130,000 clones, with approximately 80% found just once. Concerning this clone: What it binds is not known.

The V gene's germline CDR1 is SGHRS and CDR2 YFSETQ. The CDR3 contains 15 residues. Trimming cost V 4 bases and J 2 bases; bases outside gene matches: 5. Sequences were obtained from PBMCs. The sequence derives from a man in his 60s in good health and CMV-seronegative. The J gene is TRBJ1-2, the V gene TRBV5-1, with 10 bases matching TRBD1. This CDR3 reads CASSPMTGGNYGYTF. In DNA form, the CDR3 reads TGCGCCAGCAGCCCGATGACAGGGGGCAACTATGGCTACACCTTC.